The rows below give T cell receptor beta chains drawn from one sample of a study of vaccination and CD4 T cells after COVID-19. These TCRs' antigens remain unknown. TCRdb recomputed calls from the PCR reads with MiXCR, one row per CDR3 protein. The sample holds about 19,000 distinct CDR3 sequences, about two fifths seen once. Sequenced: cultured CD4+ T cells from blood. These receptors were obtained from a human donor with COVID-19. CDR3s include the opening cysteine and the closing phenylalanine or tryptophan. D genes are given only for firm matches. A row's size may be missing; if present it is once, few, many or a size class.

D: TRBD2; V: TRBV27; size: few; J: TRBJ2-7; DNA: TGTGCCAGCAGTCCCAGAGCGGGGGTCTACGAGCAGTACTTC; CDR3: CASSPRAGVYEQYF
D: -; V: TRBV20-1; size: few; J: TRBJ1-2; DNA: TGCAGTGCTAGAGAGGGGGCAGGCTATGGCTACACCTTC; CDR3: CSAREGAGYGYTF
D: -; V: TRBV30; size: -; J: TRBJ2-7; DNA: TGTGCCTGGAGTGTAGCTAGGGACGAGCAGTACTTC; CDR3: CAWSVARDEQYF
D: -; V: TRBV7-8; size: few; J: TRBJ1-2; DNA: TGTGCCAGCAGCCCACGGGGGGGCTATGGCTACACCTTC; CDR3: CASSPRGGYGYTF
D: -; V: TRBV20-1; size: -; J: TRBJ1-2; DNA: TGCAGTGCGGCTAGGGACGGGGGCTATGGCTACACCTTC; CDR3: CSAARDGGYGYTF
D: -; V: TRBV27; size: -; J: TRBJ2-3; DNA: TGTGCCAGCAGTCACGGTACTAGCACAGATACGCAGTATTTT; CDR3: CASSHGTSTDTQYF
D: -; V: TRBV5-1; size: -; J: TRBJ1-1; DNA: TGCGCCAGCAGCTTAGGTTCCGGGGGCGAAGGGGCTTTCTTT; CDR3: CASSLGSGGEGAFF
D: -; V: TRBV20-1; size: -; J: TRBJ2-3; DNA: TGCAGTGCTAGAGGAGGGAAGGGCACAGATACGCGGTATTTT; CDR3: CSARGGKGTDTRYF
D: -; V: TRBV24-1; size: few; J: TRBJ1-6; DNA: TGTGCCACCAGTGATTTTCTTGCGGACACCCGATTGAATAATTCACCCCTCCACTTT; CDR3: CATSDFLADTRLNNSPLHF
D: -; V: TRBV28; size: -; J: TRBJ1-2; DNA: TGTGCCAGCAGTTTAGGGGGAACCGGAGTTGATGGCTACACCTTC; CDR3: CASSLGGTGVDGYTF
D: -; V: TRBV7-2; size: few; J: TRBJ2-1; DNA: TGTGCCAGCAGCCCGGACGGCTACAATGAGCAGTTCTTC; CDR3: CASSPDGYNEQFF
D: -; V: TRBV11-3; size: -; J: TRBJ2-7; DNA: TGTGCCAGCAGCTTAAACAGGGCTGGGTACGAGCAGTACTTC; CDR3: CASSLNRAGYEQYF
D: -; V: TRBV28; size: -; J: TRBJ2-7; DNA: TGTGCCAGCAGTTCCCCCCTTTACGAGCAGTACTTC; CDR3: CASSSPLYEQYF
D: -; V: TRBV11-1; size: -; J: TRBJ2-5; DNA: TGTGCCAGCAGCTTAAGGTCGGGTGGGACCCAGTACTTC; CDR3: CASSLRSGGTQYF
D: -; V: TRBV5-6; size: -; J: TRBJ1-5; DNA: TGTGCCAGCAGCTTAATGGCAGGGCGATATAGCAATCAGCCCCAGCATTTT; CDR3: CASSLMAGRYSNQPQHF
D: -; V: TRBV30; size: few; J: TRBJ1-1; DNA: TGTGCCTGGAGCAGGGGTACGAACACTGAAGCTTTCTTT; CDR3: CAWSRGTNTEAFF
D: -; V: TRBV6-1; size: few; J: TRBJ2-2; DNA: TGTGCCAGCACCCCGGACAGCACCGGGGAGCTGTTTTTT; CDR3: CASTPDSTGELFF
D: -; V: TRBV19; size: few; J: TRBJ1-2; DNA: TGTGCCAGTTCCCGCCAGAGGGGATATGGCTACACCTTC; CDR3: CASSRQRGYGYTF
D: TRBD2; V: TRBV7-2; size: -; J: TRBJ2-3; DNA: TGTGCCAGCAGCTCGGTAGCGGGGGGGCGTCCGAGCACAGATACGCAGTATTTT; CDR3: CASSSVAGGRPSTDTQYF
D: -; V: TRBV10-2; size: few; J: TRBJ2-5; DNA: TGCGCCAGCAGCCAGACTAGTAGAAGTGAGACCCAGTACTTC; CDR3: CASSQTSRSETQYF
D: -; V: TRBV10-1; size: -; J: TRBJ2-3; DNA: TGCGCCAGCAGTGACCAAGTTGGCACAGATACGCAGTATTTT; CDR3: CASSDQVGTDTQYF